This T cell receptor beta chain was profiled in a study of shared clonotypes between healthy human individuals. About this clone: Its specificity is not known.

The CDR3 sequence is 15 residues long. The germline V gene has CDR1 LNHNV and CDR2 YYDKDF (reference sequence). Trimming shortened V by 1 base and J by 4 bases, and 11 bases separated the two germline ends. Data came from immunoSEQ multiplex PCR; TCRdb stores just in-frame clones and leaves some out. Here the sample spans about 1 million clones, under 80% being singletons. Study-level points and caveats: Clonotypes that were shared across a handful of donors made up approximately 5% of naive CD4 clonotypes.

Sequencing was performed on memory CD4+ T cells sorted from blood. Sample subset: CD45RA-negative fraction. The chain joins TRBV15 to TRBJ1-3, with D possibly TRBD1 on 5 matching bases. The receptor's source is a man between 18 and 29 years old in good health. DNA for the CDR3: TGTGCCACCAGCAGAGGGTCGGGGCCAGGAAACACCATATATTTT. It codes for CATSRGSGPGNTIYF.